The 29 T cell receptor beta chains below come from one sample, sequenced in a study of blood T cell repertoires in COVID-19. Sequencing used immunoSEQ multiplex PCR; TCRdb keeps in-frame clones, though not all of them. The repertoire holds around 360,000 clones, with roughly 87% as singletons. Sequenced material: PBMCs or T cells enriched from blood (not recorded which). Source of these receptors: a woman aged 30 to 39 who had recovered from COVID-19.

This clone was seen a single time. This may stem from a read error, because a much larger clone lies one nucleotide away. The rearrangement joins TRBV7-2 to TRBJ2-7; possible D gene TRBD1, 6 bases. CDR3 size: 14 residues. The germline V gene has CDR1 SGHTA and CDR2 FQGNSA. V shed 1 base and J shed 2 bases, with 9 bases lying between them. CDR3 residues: CASSLVAGAYEQYF. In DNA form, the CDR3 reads TGTGCCAGCAGCTTAGTGGCAGGGGCCTACGAGCAGTACTTC.

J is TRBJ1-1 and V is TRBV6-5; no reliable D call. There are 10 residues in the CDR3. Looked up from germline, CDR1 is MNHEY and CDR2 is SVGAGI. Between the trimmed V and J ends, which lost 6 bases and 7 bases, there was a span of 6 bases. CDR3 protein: CASRSGEAFF. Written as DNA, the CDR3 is TGTGCCAGCAGGTCGGGTGAAGCTTTCTTT.

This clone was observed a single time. The CDR3 region has the DNA TGTGCCAGCACCGTACTAGCGGGAGGAACCGGGGAGCTGTTTTTT. This codes for CASTVLAGGTGELFF. The chain recombines TRBV5-4 with TRBJ2-2; the match to TRBD2 covers 12 bases. The CDR3 loop spans 15 amino acids. The junction had 5 bases not matched to a gene; V was cut back by 6 bases and J by 5 bases. Germline V gene data show CDR1 as SGHNT and CDR2 as YYREEE (reference sequence).

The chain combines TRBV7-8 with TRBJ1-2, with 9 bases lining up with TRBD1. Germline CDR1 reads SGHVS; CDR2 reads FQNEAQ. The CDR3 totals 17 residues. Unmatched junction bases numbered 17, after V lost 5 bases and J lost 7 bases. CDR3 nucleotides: TGTGCCAGCAGCACCCAAACCATACAGGGGGCGCTGGGTGGCTACACCTTC. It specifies CASSTQTIQGALGGYTF.

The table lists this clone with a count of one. For the CDR3, the DNA is TGTGCCAGCAAGACTACCTTCTCCGGGGATGAGCAGTTCTTC. Its translation: CASKTTFSGDEQFF. The chain recombines TRBV6-5 with TRBJ2-1; tentatively, D is TRBD2 (5 bases). The V end lost 7 bases, the J end lost 8 bases, and 18 bases lay between the germline ends. This CDR3 region has 14 residues. Looked up from germline, CDR1 is MNHEY and CDR2 is SVGAGI.

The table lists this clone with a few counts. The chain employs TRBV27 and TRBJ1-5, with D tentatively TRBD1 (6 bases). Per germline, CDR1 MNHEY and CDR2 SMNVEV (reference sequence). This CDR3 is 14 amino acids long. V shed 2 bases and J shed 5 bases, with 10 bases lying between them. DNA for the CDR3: TGTGCCAGCAGTTTAACCGGGGGGCATCAGCCCCAGCATTTT. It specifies CASSLTGGHQPQHF.

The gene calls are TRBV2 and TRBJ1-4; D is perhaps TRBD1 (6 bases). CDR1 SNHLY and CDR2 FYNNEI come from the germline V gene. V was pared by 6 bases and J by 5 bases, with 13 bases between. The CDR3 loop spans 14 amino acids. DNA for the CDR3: TGTGCCAGCAGGGTTTGGACAGACAATGAAAAACTGTTTTTT. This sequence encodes CASRVWTDNEKLFF. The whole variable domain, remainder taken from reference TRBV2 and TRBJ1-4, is EPEVTQTPSHQVTQMGQEVILRCVPISNHLYFYWYRQILGQKVEFLVSFYNNEISEKSEIFDDQFSVERPDGSNFTLKIRSTKLEDSAMYFCASRVWTDNEKLFFGSGTQLSVL.

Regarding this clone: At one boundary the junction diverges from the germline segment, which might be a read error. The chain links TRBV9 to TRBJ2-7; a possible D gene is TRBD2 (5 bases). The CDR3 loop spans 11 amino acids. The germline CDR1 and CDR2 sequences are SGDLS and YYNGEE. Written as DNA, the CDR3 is TGTGCCAGCAGCTCCCGGCCCCGGCGGGACTTC. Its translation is CASSSRPRRDF.

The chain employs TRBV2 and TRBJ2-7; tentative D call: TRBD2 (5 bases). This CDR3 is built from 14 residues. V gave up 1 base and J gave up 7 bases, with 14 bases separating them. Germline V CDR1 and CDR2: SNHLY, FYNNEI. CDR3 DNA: TGTGCCAGCAGTGAAGAATCGCGGGTCCGGGAGCAGTACTTC. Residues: CASSEESRVREQYF.

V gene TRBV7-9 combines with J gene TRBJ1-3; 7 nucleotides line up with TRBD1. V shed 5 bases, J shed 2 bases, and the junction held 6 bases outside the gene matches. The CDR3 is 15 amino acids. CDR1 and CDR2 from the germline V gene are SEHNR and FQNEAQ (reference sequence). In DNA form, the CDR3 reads TGTGCCAGCAGCGGAGACAGGGAGCCTGGAAACACCATATATTTT. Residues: CASSGDREPGNTIYF.

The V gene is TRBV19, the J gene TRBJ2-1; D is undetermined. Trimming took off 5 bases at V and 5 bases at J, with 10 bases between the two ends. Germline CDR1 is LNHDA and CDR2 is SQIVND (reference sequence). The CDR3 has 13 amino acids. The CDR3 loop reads CASSVDTHNEQFF. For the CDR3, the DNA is TGTGCCAGTAGTGTCGACACCCACAATGAGCAGTTCTTC.

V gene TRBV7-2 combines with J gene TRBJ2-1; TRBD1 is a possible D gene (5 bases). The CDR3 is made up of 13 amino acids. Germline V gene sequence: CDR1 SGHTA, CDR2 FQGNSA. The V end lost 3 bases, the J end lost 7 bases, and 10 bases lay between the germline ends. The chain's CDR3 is CASSFVQGNEQFF. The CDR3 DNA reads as TGTGCCAGCAGCTTTGTCCAGGGTAATGAGCAGTTCTTC. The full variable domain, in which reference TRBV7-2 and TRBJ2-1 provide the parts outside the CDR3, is GAGVSQSPSNKVTEKGKDVELRCDPISGHTALYWYRQSLGQGLEFLIYFQGNSAPDKSGLPSDRFSAERTGGSVSTLTIQRTQQEDSAVYLCASSFVQGNEQFFGPGTRLTVL.

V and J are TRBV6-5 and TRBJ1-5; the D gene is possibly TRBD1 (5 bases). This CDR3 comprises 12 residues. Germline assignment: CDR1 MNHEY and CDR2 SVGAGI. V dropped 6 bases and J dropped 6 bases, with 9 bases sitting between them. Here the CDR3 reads CASSSGSQPQHF. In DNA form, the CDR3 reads TGTGCCAGCAGCTCAGGGTCTCAGCCCCAGCATTTT.

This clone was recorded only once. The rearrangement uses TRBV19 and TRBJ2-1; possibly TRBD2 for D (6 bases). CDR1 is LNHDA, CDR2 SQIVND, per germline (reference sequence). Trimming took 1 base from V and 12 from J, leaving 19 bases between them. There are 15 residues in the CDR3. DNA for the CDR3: TGTGCCAGTAGTATAGGAAGGAGGAGGGCACCGGGGCAGTTCTTC. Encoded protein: CASSIGRRRAPGQFF.

CDR3 region: CASSTPGTSGLYNEQFF. The DNA of the CDR3 is TGTGCCAGCAGCACCCCGGGGACTAGCGGGTTATACAATGAGCAGTTCTTC. The chain links TRBV21-1 to TRBJ2-1; TRBD2, as called in the table, went unchecked against the DNA. TRBV21-1 is a listed pseudogene. The CDR3 is made up of 17 amino acids.

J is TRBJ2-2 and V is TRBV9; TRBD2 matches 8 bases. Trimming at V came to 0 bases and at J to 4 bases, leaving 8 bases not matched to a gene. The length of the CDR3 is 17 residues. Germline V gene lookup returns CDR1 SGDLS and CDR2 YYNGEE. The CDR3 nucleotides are TGTGCCAGCAGCGTAGCTAATAGCGGGGCGGTCACCGGGGAGCTGTTTTTT. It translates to CASSVANSGAVTGELFF.

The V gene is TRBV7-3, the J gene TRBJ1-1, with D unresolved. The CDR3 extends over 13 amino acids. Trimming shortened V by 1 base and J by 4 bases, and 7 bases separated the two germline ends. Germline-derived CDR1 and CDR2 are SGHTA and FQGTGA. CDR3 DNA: TGTGCCAGCAGCTTAAATGGGCCCACTGAAGCTTTCTTT. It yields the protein CASSLNGPTEAFF.

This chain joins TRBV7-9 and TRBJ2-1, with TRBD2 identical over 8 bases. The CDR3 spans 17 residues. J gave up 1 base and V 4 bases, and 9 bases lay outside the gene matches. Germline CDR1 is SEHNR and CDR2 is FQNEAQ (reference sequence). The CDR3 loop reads CASSSLPIAGSYNEQFF. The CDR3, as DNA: TGTGCCAGCAGCTCCTTACCTATAGCGGGATCCTACAATGAGCAGTTCTTC.

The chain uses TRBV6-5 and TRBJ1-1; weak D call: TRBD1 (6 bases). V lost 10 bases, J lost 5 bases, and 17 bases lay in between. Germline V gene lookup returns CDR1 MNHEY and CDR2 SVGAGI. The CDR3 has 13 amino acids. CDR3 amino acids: CANQDGRGTEAFF. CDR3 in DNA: TGTGCCAACCAGGACGGGAGGGGGACTGAAGCTTTCTTT.

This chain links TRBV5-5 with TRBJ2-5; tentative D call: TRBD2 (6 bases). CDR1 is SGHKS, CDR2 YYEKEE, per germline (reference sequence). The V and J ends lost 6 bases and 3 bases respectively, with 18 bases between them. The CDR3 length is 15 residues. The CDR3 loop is CASTFGGFEEETQYF. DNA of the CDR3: TGTGCCAGCACCTTTGGGGGGTTTGAAGAAGAGACCCAGTACTTC.

CDR3 region: CASSVVSSGYNEQFF. Written as DNA, the CDR3 is TGTGCCAGCAGCGTAGTCTCTAGCGGGTACAATGAGCAGTTCTTC. The chain carries TRBV9 and TRBJ2-1; 8 bases align to TRBD2. The germline V gene encodes CDR1 SGDLS and CDR2 YYNGEE. The CDR3 is made up of 15 amino acids. The J segment lost 4 bases and the V segment lost 0 bases, leaving 3 bases of the junction unmatched.

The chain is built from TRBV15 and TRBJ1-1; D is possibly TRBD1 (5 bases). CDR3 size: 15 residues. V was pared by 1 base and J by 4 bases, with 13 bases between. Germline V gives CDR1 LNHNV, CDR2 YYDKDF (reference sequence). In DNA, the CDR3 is TGTGCCACCAGCAGAGGGGGGGGAAAAGGCACTGAAGCTTTCTTT. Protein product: CATSRGGGKGTEAFF.

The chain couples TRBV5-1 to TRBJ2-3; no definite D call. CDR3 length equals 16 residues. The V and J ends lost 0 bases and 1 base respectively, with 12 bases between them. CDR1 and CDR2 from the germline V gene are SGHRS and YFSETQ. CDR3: CASSLGNVAGTDTQYF. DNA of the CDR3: TGCGCCAGCAGCTTGGGTAATGTCGCAGGCACAGATACGCAGTATTTT. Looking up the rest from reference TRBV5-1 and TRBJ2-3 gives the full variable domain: KAGVTQTPRYLIKTRGQQVTLSCSPISGHRSVSWYQQTPGQGLQFLFEYFSETQRNKGNFPGRFSGRQFSNSRSEMNVSTLELGDSALYLCASSLGNVAGTDTQYFGPGTRLTVL.

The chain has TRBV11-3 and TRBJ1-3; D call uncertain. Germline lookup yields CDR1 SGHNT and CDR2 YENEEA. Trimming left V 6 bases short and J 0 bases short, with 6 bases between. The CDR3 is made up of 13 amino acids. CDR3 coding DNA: TGTGCCAGCAGTTCGAGCTCTGGAAACACCATATATTTT. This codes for CASSSSSGNTIYF.

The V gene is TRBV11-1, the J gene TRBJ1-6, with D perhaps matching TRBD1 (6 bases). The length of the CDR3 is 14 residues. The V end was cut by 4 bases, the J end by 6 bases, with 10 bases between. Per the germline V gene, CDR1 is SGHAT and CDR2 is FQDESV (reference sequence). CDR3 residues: CASSSDRVNSPLHF. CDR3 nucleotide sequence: TGTGCCAGCAGCTCGGACAGAGTTAATTCACCCCTCCACTTT. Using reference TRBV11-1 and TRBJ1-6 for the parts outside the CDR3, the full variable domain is EAEVAQSPRYKITEKSQAVAFWCDPISGHATLYWYRQILGQGPELLVQFQDESVVDDSQLPKDRFSAERLKGVDSTLKIQPAELGDSAMYLCASSSDRVNSPLHFGNGTRLTVT.

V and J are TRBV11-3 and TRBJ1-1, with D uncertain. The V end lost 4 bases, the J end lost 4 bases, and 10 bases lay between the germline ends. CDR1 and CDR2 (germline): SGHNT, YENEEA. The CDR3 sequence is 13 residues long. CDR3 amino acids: CASSYLGGTEAFF. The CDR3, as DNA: TGTGCCAGCAGCTACCTCGGCGGCACTGAAGCTTTCTTT.

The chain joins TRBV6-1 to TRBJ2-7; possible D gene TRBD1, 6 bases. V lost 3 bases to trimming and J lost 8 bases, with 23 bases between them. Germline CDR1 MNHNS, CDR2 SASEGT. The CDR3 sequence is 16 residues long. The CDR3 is CASSDIPGQLKGKQYF. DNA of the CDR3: TGTGCCAGCAGTGATATACCGGGACAACTAAAGGGGAAGCAGTACTTC.

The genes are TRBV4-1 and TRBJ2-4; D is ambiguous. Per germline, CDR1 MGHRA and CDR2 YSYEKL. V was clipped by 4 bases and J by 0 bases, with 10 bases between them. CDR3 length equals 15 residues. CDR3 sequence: CASSPLGLAKNIQYF. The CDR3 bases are TGCGCCAGCAGCCCTCTCGGGTTAGCCAAAAACATTCAGTACTTC.

Here the CDR3 DNA reads TGTGCCAGCAGCGGGGACAGGGGCTTCTACAATGAGCAGTTCTTC. Its translation is CASSGDRGFYNEQFF. The gene calls are TRBV9 and TRBJ2-1; TRBD1 matches at 10 bases. Trimming took 3 bases from V and 3 from J; bases not matched to a gene: 3. The CDR3 has 15 amino acids. Germline loops: CDR1 SGDLS, CDR2 YYNGEE.